This record looks at one TCR beta chain sequence and its context. The antigen is undetermined. The sample is drawn from a study of identical twins. Study results and limitations: Model-predicted out-of-frame TCR alpha sharing fell below observed values in monozygotic twins.

TCRdb re-called the 5' RACE reads with MiXCR, one entry per CDR3 protein. Of 510,000 or so distinct CDR3 sequences in the sample, roughly 15% are singletons; the top ten hold nearly 0.45%. These data were also filed under a second study, of yellow fever vaccine responses in identical twins.

The TCR originated in a woman aged 18-35 years in good health. Material: CD4+ T cells sorted from blood.

CDR3 protein: CSVLHGGGEQFF. CDR3 nucleotides: TGCAGTGTCCTCCACGGAGGCGGTGAGCAGTTCTTC. The J gene is TRBJ2-1, the V gene TRBV20-1, with a tentative D call TRBD2 (5 bases). CDR1 and CDR2 from the germline V gene are DFQATT and SNEGSKA (reference sequence). The CDR3 consists of 12 residues. The ends were cut back, 7 bases at V and 9 bases at J, with 16 bases in the middle.